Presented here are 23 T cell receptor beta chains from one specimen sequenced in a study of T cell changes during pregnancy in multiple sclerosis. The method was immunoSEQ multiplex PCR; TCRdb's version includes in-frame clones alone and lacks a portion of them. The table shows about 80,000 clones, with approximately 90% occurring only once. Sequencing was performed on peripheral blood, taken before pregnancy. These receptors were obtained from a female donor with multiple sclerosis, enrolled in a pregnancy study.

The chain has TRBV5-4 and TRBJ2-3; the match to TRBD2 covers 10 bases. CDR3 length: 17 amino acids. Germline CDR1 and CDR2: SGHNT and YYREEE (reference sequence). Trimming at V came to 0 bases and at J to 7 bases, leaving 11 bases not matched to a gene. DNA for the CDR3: TGTGCCAGCAGCTTGGAGAGGACTAGCGGAGAGCAATATACGCAGTATTTT. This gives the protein CASSLERTSGEQYTQYF.

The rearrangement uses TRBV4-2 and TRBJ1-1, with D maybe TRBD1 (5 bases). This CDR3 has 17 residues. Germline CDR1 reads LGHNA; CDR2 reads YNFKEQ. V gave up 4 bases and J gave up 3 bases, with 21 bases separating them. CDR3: CASSPGTIPEGDTEAFF. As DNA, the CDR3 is TGTGCCAGCAGCCCAGGGACGATACCGGAGGGTGACACTGAAGCTTTCTTT.

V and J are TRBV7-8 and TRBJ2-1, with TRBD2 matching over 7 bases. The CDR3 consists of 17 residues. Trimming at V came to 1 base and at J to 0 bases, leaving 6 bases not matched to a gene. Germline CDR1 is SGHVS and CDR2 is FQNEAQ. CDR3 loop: CASSLEVGGSSYNEQFF. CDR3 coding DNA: TGTGCCAGCAGCTTAGAGGTGGGAGGGAGCTCCTACAATGAGCAGTTCTTC.

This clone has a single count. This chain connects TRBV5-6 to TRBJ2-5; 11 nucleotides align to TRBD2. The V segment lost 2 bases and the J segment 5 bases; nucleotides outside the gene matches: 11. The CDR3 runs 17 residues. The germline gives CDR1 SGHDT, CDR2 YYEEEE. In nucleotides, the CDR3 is TGTGCCAGCAGCTTCCCCACTAGCGGGAGCTTTAGGGAGACCCAGTACTTC. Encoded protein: CASSFPTSGSFRETQYF.

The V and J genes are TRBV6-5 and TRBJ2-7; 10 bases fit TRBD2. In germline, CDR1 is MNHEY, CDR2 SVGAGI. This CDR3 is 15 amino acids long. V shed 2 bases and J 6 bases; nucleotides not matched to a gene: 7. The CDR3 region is CASSYGLAGVSEQYF. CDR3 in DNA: TGTGCCAGCAGTTACGGGCTAGCGGGAGTTAGCGAGCAGTACTTC.

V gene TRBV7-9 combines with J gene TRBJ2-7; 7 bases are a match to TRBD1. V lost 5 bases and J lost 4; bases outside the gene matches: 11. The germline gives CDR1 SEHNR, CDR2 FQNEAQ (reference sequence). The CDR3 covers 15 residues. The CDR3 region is CASSLETGNAYEQYF. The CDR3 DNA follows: TGTGCCAGCAGCCTAGAGACAGGGAATGCGTACGAGCAGTACTTC. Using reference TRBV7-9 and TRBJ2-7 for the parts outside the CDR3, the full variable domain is DTGVSQNPRHKITKRGQNVTFRCDPISEHNRLYWYRQTLGQGPEFLTYFQNEAQLEKSRLLSDRFSAERPKGSFSTLEIQRTEQGDSAMYLCASSLETGNAYEQYFGPGTRLTVT.

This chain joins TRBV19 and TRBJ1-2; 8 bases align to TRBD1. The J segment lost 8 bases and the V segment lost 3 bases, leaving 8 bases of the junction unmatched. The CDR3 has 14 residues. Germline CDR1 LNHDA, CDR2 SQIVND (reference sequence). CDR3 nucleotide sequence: TGTGCCAGTAGTATTCAGGGGGCAGCGGTCGGCTACACCTTC. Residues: CASSIQGAAVGYTF.

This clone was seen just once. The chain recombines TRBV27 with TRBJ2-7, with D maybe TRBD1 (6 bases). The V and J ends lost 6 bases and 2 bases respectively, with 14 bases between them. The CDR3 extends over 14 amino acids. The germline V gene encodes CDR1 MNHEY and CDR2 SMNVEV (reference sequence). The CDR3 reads CASRRTENTYEQYF. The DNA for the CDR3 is TGTGCCAGCAGACGGACAGAAAACACCTACGAGCAGTACTTC.

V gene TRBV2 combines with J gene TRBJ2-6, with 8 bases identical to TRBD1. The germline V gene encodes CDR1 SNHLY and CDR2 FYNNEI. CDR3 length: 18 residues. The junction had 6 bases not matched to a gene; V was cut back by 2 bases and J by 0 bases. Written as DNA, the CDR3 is TGTGCCAGCAGTGAATTGTCAGGGGGCCTCTCTGGGGCCAACGTCCTGACTTTC. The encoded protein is CASSELSGGLSGANVLTF.

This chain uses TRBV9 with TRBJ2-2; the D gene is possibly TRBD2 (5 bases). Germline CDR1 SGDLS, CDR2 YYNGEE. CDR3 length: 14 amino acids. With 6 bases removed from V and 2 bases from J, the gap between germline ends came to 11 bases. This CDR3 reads CASKRQANTGELFF. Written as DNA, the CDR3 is TGTGCCAGCAAGCGGCAAGCTAACACCGGGGAGCTGTTTTTT.

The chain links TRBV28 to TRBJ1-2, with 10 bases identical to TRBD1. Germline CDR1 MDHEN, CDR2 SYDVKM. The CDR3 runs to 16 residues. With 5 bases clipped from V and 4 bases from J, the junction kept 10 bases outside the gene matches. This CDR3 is CASSPPGTGASYGYTF. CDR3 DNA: TGTGCCAGCAGTCCCCCCGGGACAGGGGCCAGCTATGGCTACACCTTC.

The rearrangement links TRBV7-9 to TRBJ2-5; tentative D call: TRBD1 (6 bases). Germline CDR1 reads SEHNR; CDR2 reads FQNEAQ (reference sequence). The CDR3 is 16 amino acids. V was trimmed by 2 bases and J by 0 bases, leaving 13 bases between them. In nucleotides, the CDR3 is TGTGCCAGCAGCTTACCCCGGACAGAATACCAAGAGACCCAGTACTTC. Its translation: CASSLPRTEYQETQYF.

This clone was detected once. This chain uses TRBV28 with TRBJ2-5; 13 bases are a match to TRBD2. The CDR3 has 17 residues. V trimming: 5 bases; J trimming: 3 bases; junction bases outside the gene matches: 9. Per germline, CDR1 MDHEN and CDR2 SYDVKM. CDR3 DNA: TGTGCCAGCAGTCCACGCGGGACTAGCGGGACCAAAGAGACCCAGTACTTC. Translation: CASSPRGTSGTKETQYF.

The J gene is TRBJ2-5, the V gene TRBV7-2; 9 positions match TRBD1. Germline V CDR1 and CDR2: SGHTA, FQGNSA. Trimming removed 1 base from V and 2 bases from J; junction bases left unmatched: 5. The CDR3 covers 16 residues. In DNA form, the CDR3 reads TGTGCCAGCAGCTTAGTTGGGACAGGGAGGCAAGAGACCCAGTACTTC. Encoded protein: CASSLVGTGRQETQYF.

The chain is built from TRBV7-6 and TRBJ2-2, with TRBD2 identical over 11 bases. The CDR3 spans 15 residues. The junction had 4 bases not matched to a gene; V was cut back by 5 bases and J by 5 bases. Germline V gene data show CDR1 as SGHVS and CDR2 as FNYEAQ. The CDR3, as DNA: TGTGCCAGCAGCCCTAGGACTAGCGGGACCGGGGAGCTGTTTTTT. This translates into CASSPRTSGTGELFF.

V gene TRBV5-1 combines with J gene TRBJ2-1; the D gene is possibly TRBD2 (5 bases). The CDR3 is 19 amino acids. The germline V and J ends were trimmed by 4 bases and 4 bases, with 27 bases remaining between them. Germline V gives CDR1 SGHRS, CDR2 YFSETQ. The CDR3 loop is CASSQAVGRVINRYNEQFF. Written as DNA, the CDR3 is TGCGCCAGCAGCCAAGCGGTCGGGCGGGTTATTAACCGATACAATGAGCAGTTCTTC.

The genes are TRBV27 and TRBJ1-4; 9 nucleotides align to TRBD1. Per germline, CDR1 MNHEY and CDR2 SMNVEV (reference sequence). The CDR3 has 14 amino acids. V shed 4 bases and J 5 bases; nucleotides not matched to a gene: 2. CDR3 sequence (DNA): TGTGCCAGCAGTTGGGGACAGGGAAATGAAAAACTGTTTTTT. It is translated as CASSWGQGNEKLFF.

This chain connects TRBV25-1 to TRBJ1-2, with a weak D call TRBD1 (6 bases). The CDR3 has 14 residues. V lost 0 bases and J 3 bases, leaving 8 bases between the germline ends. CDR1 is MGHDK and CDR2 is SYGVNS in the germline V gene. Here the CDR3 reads CASSEYGGYYGYTF. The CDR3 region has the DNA TGTGCCAGCAGTGAATATGGGGGCTACTATGGCTACACCTTC.

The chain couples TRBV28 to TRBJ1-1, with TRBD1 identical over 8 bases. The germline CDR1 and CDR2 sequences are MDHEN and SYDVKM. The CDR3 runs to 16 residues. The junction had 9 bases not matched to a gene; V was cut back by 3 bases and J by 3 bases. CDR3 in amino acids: CASSLIRGRGDTEAFF. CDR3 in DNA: TGTGCCAGCAGTTTGATCAGGGGGCGCGGAGACACTGAAGCTTTCTTT.

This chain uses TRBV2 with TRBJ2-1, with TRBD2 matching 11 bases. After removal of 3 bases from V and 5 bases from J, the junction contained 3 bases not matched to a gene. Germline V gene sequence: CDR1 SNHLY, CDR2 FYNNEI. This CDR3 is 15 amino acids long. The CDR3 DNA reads TGTGCCAGCAGTGATAGCGGGAGGGGACACAATGAGCAGTTCTTC. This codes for CASSDSGRGHNEQFF.

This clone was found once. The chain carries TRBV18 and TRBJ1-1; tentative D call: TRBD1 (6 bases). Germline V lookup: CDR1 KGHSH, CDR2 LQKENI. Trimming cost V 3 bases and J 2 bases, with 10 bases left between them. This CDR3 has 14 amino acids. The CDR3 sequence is CASSPGQLNTEAFF. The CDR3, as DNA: TGTGCCAGCTCACCGGGACAACTAAACACTGAAGCTTTCTTT.

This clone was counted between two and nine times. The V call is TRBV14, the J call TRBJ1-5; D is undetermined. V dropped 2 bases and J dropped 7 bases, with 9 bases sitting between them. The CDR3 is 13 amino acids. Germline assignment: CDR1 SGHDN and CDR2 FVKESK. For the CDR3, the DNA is TGTGCCAGCAGCCAACTTCCGGGGCAGCCCCAGCATTTT. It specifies CASSQLPGQPQHF.

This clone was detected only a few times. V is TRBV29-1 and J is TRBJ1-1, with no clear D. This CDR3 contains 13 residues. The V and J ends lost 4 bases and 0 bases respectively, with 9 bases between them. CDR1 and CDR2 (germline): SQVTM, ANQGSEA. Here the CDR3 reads CSVAARVNTEAFF. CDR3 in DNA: TGCAGCGTTGCAGCGAGAGTGAACACTGAAGCTTTCTTT.